Each of the 27 T cell receptor beta chains below was sequenced from the same sample in a study of T cell responses to AZD1222 COVID-19 vaccine. TCRdb's copy holds only in-frame clones and misses some; the assay was immunoSEQ multiplex PCR. The table lists fewer than 200,000 clones, 80% to 90% of them singletons. The input for sequencing was peripheral blood, taken on day 0 of AZD1222 vaccination. The receptors originated from an adult in good health.

V is TRBV11-2 and J is TRBJ2-5; D remains ambiguous. Trimming pared 7 bases from V and 4 bases from J, leaving 16 bases between. This CDR3 is built from 14 residues. Per germline, CDR1 SGHAT and CDR2 FQNNGV. The CDR3 nucleotides are TGTGCCAGCATCCCAACCAGAGGCGCAGAGACCCAGTACTTC. It specifies CASIPTRGAETQYF.

This clone was observed once. The chain uses TRBV2 and TRBJ2-1; D is possibly TRBD1 (6 bases). Germline lookup yields CDR1 SNHLY and CDR2 FYNNEI. The ends were cut back, 5 bases at V and 4 bases at J, with 12 bases in the middle. This CDR3 has 14 amino acids. The CDR3 reads CASSQDRSYNEQFF. The CDR3 nucleotides read TGTGCCAGCAGTCAGGACAGATCATACAATGAGCAGTTCTTC.

The V and J genes are TRBV9 and TRBJ2-7; D not resolved. This CDR3 is 16 amino acids long. The V end was cut by 0 bases, the J end by 2 bases, with 15 bases between. Germline V gene sequence: CDR1 SGDLS, CDR2 YYNGEE. DNA of the CDR3: TGTGCCAGCAGCGTAGGAGGTACGCCCGCTACCTACGAGCAGTACTTC. Encoded protein: CASSVGGTPATYEQYF.

V gene TRBV6-2 or TRBV6-3 combines with J gene TRBJ1-2; weak D call: TRBD1 (5 bases). CDR3 length equals 13 residues. V was trimmed by 5 bases and J by 2 bases, leaving 9 bases between them. CDR1 MNHEY and CDR2 SVGEGT come from the germline V gene. This CDR3 is CASSTGRNYGYTF. CDR3 sequence (DNA): TGTGCCAGCAGTACAGGACGGAACTATGGCTACACCTTC.

The CDR3 nucleotides are TGTGCCAGCAGCACCCTTGGTCTTGGGAGTACCTACGAGCAGTACTTC. This gives the protein CASSTLGLGSTYEQYF. The genes are TRBV7-2 and TRBJ2-7, with D perhaps matching TRBD2 (5 bases). Deletions cut 5 bases from V and 2 bases from J, with 19 bases between. CDR3 length equals 16 residues. Germline V gene lookup returns CDR1 SGHTA and CDR2 FQGNSA.

The rearrangement links TRBV6-5 to TRBJ1-2; a weak D match, TRBD1 (6 bases). Per the germline V gene, CDR1 is MNHEY and CDR2 is SVGAGI. V was pared by 2 bases and J by 6 bases, with 10 bases between. This CDR3 has 13 amino acids. The CDR3 loop is CASSYGQIHGYTF. The DNA for the CDR3 is TGTGCCAGCAGTTACGGACAGATCCATGGCTACACCTTC.

The rearrangement links TRBV7-8 to TRBJ1-5; a possible D gene is TRBD1 (5 bases). Trimming removed 5 bases at V and 3 bases at J, with 14 bases between. The CDR3 covers 15 residues. Germline CDR1 reads SGHVS; CDR2 reads FQNEAQ. The CDR3 reads CASSPRGQSNQPQHF. Here the CDR3 DNA reads TGTGCCAGCAGCCCGAGGGGCCAGTCCAATCAGCCCCAGCATTTT.

The CDR3 DNA reads as TGTGCCAGCTCTACCCGGGATAATGGAAATTACAATGAGCAGTTCTTC. This sequence encodes CASSTRDNGNYNEQFF. V is TRBV27 and J is TRBJ2-1; D possibly corresponds to TRBD2 (5 bases). The germline CDR1 and CDR2 sequences are MNHEY and SMNVEV (reference sequence). The ends were cut back, 8 bases at V and 4 bases at J, with 21 bases in the middle. CDR3 size: 16 residues.

Remarks on this clone: The junction and the germline gene differ at one end; a read error may be behind it. The CDR3 sequence is CASSITSGRPFRNF. The DNA of the CDR3 is TGTGCCAGCAGCATCACTAGCGGGCGTCCTTTCCGGAACTTC. The V call is TRBV5-8, the J call TRBJ2-7; 9 bases are shared with TRBD2. The CDR3 runs 14 residues. Germline CDR1 is SGHTS and CDR2 is YDEGEE.

V gene TRBV28 combines with J gene TRBJ1-1; 7 nucleotides agree with TRBD1. The ends lost 5 bases at V and 0 bases at J; junction bases unmatched: 9. This CDR3 region has 16 residues. The germline gives CDR1 MDHEN, CDR2 SYDVKM. CDR3 residues: CASSPSTGSMNTEAFF. The DNA of the CDR3 is TGTGCCAGCAGTCCATCGACAGGGAGCATGAACACTGAAGCTTTCTTT.

The V call is TRBV7-8, the J call TRBJ1-3, with D possibly matching TRBD1 (6 bases). Germline assignment: CDR1 SGHVS and CDR2 FQNEAQ. CDR3 length: 13 residues. The V and J ends lost 5 bases and 4 bases respectively, with 9 bases between them. The CDR3 DNA reads TGTGCCAGCAGCGGGGGGCAGGGAAACACCATATATTTT. Residues: CASSGGQGNTIYF.

This chain uses TRBV3-1 (or the pseudogene TRBV3-2) with TRBJ1-6; a possible D gene is TRBD1 (5 bases). Trimming took 0 bases from V and 7 from J, leaving 16 bases between them. Germline V lookup: CDR1 LGHDT, CDR2 YNNKEL (reference sequence). The CDR3 loop spans 17 amino acids. The CDR3 sequence is CASSQDPLGRGNSPLHF. In DNA form, the CDR3 reads TGTGCCAGCAGCCAAGATCCCCTGGGGCGGGGAAATTCACCCCTCCACTTT.

The CDR3 DNA is TGTGCCAGCAGTTTAGGGGACAGGGACCACTACGAGCAGTACTTC. Translation: CASSLGDRDHYEQYF. V gene TRBV28 combines with J gene TRBJ2-7, with 9 bases fitting TRBD1. The J segment lost 3 bases and the V segment lost 2 bases, leaving 5 bases of the junction unmatched. Per the germline V gene, CDR1 is MDHEN and CDR2 is SYDVKM. This CDR3 is built from 15 residues.

The chain uses TRBV6-5 and TRBJ1-3; TRBD1 might be the D (5 bases). Germline CDR1 and CDR2: MNHEY and SVGAGI. This CDR3 has 15 amino acids. Between the trimmed V and J ends, which lost 2 bases and 0 bases, there was a span of 8 bases. As DNA, the CDR3 is TGTGCCAGCAGTTACGAGACAGTCTCTGGAAACACCATATATTTT. Translation: CASSYETVSGNTIYF.

V and J are TRBV30 and TRBJ2-7, with 7 bases matching TRBD1. Losses at the gene ends were 2 bases for V and 9 bases for J; bases not matched to a gene: 7. The CDR3 contains 12 residues. CDR1 GTSNPN and CDR2 SVGIG come from the germline V gene (reference sequence). CDR3 nucleotide sequence: TGTGCCTGGAGTTTGACAGGGAAAGGGCAGTACTTC. Residues: CAWSLTGKGQYF.

J is TRBJ1-1 and V is TRBV6-2 or TRBV6-3, with TRBD1 matching over 8 bases. The CDR3 length is 14 residues. The V gene's germline CDR1 is MNHEY and CDR2 SVGEGT. The trim removed 6 bases at V and 2 bases at J, leaving 5 bases unmatched. CDR3 nucleotides: TGTGCCAGCAGCTGGACAGGGATTAACACTGAAGCTTTCTTT. Protein: CASSWTGINTEAFF.

The chain has TRBV12-3 or TRBV12-4 and TRBJ2-1; weak D call: TRBD2 (5 bases). With 6 bases removed from V and 9 bases from J, the gap between germline ends came to 6 bases. The CDR3 consists of 10 residues. The CDR3: CASSSGEQFF. DNA of the CDR3: TGTGCCAGCAGCAGCGGTGAGCAGTTCTTC.

The chain recombines TRBV7-9 with TRBJ2-6; possible D gene TRBD2, 5 bases. This CDR3 has 17 residues. The germline V and J ends were trimmed by 3 bases and 4 bases, with 16 bases remaining between them. CDR1 and CDR2 from the germline V gene are SEHNR and FQNEAQ (reference sequence). CDR3 DNA: TGTGCCAGCAGCTTCGGGCGGGTAGGTAGGGGGGCCAACGTCCTGACTTTC. It yields the protein CASSFGRVGRGANVLTF.

The chain is built from TRBV28 and TRBJ2-1; a weak D match, TRBD2 (6 bases). Between the trimmed V and J ends, which lost 8 bases and 7 bases, there was a span of 15 bases. Germline loops: CDR1 MDHEN, CDR2 SYDVKM. This CDR3 contains 13 residues. CDR3 amino acids: CASERDFANEQFF. CDR3 coding DNA: TGTGCCAGCGAGAGGGACTTCGCAAATGAGCAGTTCTTC.

The V gene is TRBV9, the J gene TRBJ1-6; the match to TRBD1 covers 7 bases. The CDR3 loop spans 15 amino acids. V trimming: 4 bases; J trimming: 7 bases; junction bases outside the gene matches: 8. In germline, CDR1 is SGDLS, CDR2 YYNGEE. The chain's CDR3 is CASSPSDRENSPLHF. DNA for the CDR3: TGTGCCAGCAGCCCCAGCGACAGGGAAAATTCACCCCTCCACTTT.

This clone has more than one count but fewer than ten. The chain joins TRBV5-1 to TRBJ1-1, with D uncertain. The V and J ends lost 4 bases and 1 base respectively, with 8 bases between them. The CDR3 totals 13 residues. Germline V CDR1 and CDR2: SGHRS, YFSETQ. CDR3 loop: CASSQKGNTEAFF. The CDR3 DNA reads TGCGCCAGCAGCCAGAAGGGGAACACTGAAGCTTTCTTT.

The rearrangement joins TRBV19 to TRBJ2-3; 7 bases are shared with TRBD1. CDR1 and CDR2 from the germline V gene are LNHDA and SQIVND (reference sequence). With 6 bases clipped from V and 1 base from J, the junction kept 7 bases outside the gene matches. The CDR3 sequence is 15 residues long. The DNA of the CDR3 is TGTGCCAGTAGCGCAGGGGGATCGGGCACAGATACGCAGTATTTT. This translates into CASSAGGSGTDTQYF. The variable domain in full, with the rest retrieved from reference TRBV19 and TRBJ2-3, is DGGITQSPKYLFRKEGQNVTLSCEQNLNHDAMYWYRQDPGQGLRLIYYSQIVNDFQKGDIAEGYSVSREKKESFPLTVTSAQKNPTAFYLCASSAGGSGTDTQYFGPGTRLTVL.

The chain links TRBV30 to TRBJ2-7, with D hard to call. The CDR3 spans 12 residues. CDR1 is GTSNPN and CDR2 is SVGIG in the germline V gene (reference sequence). V shed 1 base and J shed 2 bases, with 6 bases lying between them. This chain's CDR3 is CAWSGQTYEQYF. Written as DNA, the CDR3 is TGTGCCTGGAGTGGGCAAACCTACGAGCAGTACTTC.

The gene calls are TRBV7-2 and TRBJ2-7; 9 bases align to TRBD1. The V and J ends lost 5 bases and 2 bases, in that order; junction bases with no gene match: 4. The CDR3 is 14 residues long. The germline CDR1 and CDR2 sequences are SGHTA and FQGNSA. The CDR3 loop reads CASSRTGVPYEQYF. CDR3 in DNA: TGTGCCAGCAGCCGGACAGGGGTGCCCTACGAGCAGTACTTC.

The V call is TRBV27, the J call TRBJ2-1; 8 bases are shared with TRBD1. The V segment lost 4 bases and the J segment 4 bases; nucleotides outside the gene matches: 6. The CDR3 extends over 15 amino acids. The germline V gene has CDR1 MNHEY and CDR2 SMNVEV (reference sequence). The CDR3 here is CASSSDRVAYNEQFF. The CDR3 nucleotides read TGTGCCAGCAGTTCGGACAGGGTCGCTTACAATGAGCAGTTCTTC.

This clone has only a few counts. The chain employs TRBV7-2 and TRBJ1-2; possible D gene TRBD1, 5 bases. This CDR3 contains 13 residues. V lost 5 bases and J lost 2, with 9 bases in between. Germline-derived CDR1 and CDR2 are SGHTA and FQGNSA. CDR3 sequence: CASSPGQNYGYTF. CDR3 nucleotides: TGTGCCAGCAGCCCTGGACAAAACTATGGCTACACCTTC.

The chain joins TRBV10-3 to TRBJ2-3, with 10 bases lining up with TRBD2. The CDR3 has 17 amino acids. Germline lookup yields CDR1 ENHRY and CDR2 SYGVKD. V trimming: 6 bases; J trimming: 0 bases; junction bases outside the gene matches: 9. In DNA, the CDR3 is TGTGCCATCAGGGCCGACTCAGCGGGGGGGAGCACAGATACGCAGTATTTT. Its translation: CAIRADSAGGSTDTQYF.